The 13 T cell receptor beta chains presented below share a single source sample, sequenced in a study of cytomegalovirus exposure and HLA in healthy donors. PCR was performed using 60 Vbeta and 13 Jbeta primers. Only in-frame clones appear in the TCRdb table, and some are missing; sequencing was by immunoSEQ multiplex PCR. Here the sample spans about 200,000 clones, more than 75% being singletons. The source material was PBMCs. These receptor sequences come from a woman aged 18-29 years in good health and CMV-seronegative.

The chain uses TRBV29-1 and TRBJ2-7; TRBD1 agrees at 8 bases. After removal of 4 bases from V and 1 base from J, the junction contained 6 bases not matched to a gene. CDR1 and CDR2 (germline): SQVTM, ANQGSEA. The CDR3 consists of 14 residues. DNA of the CDR3: TGCAGCGTTGTGGGTCAGGGGGCGTCCTACGAGCAGTACTTC. Protein product: CSVVGQGASYEQYF.

The V gene is TRBV28, the J gene TRBJ1-4; a weak D match, TRBD1 (5 bases). The V gene lost 7 bases and the J gene lost 4 bases, with 16 bases spanning the gap. CDR1 and CDR2 from the germline V gene are MDHEN and SYDVKM. The CDR3 sequence is 15 residues long. The CDR3 loop reads CASTRGGGNNEKLFF. The CDR3 DNA reads TGTGCCAGCACCCGAGGTGGGGGGAATAATGAAAAACTGTTTTTT.

The rearrangement uses TRBV19 and TRBJ2-3; 10 positions agree with TRBD1. Germline V gene lookup returns CDR1 LNHDA and CDR2 SQIVND (reference sequence). V lost 10 bases to trimming and J lost 2 bases; unmatched junction nucleotides: 6. The CDR3 sequence is 14 residues long. Here the CDR3 DNA reads TGTGCCACCTTGGACAGGGGGTTCACAGATACGCAGTATTTT. Translation gives CATLDRGFTDTQYF.

This clone was detected a few times. The chain joins TRBV4-2 to TRBJ2-2, with 9 bases that match TRBD1. The germline CDR1 and CDR2 sequences are LGHNA and YNFKEQ. V lost 4 bases to trimming and J lost 1 base; unmatched junction nucleotides: 4. The CDR3 runs to 16 residues. The CDR3 spells CASSLDRGWNTGELFF. CDR3 coding DNA: TGTGCCAGCAGCCTCGACAGGGGGTGGAACACCGGGGAGCTGTTTTTT.

This rearrangement joins TRBV9 to TRBJ1-2; 8 bases are a match to TRBD1. Losses at the gene ends were 2 bases for V and 8 bases for J; bases not matched to a gene: 11. The germline V gene encodes CDR1 SGDLS and CDR2 YYNGEE. The CDR3 consists of 15 residues. CDR3 bases: TGTGCCAGCAGCGTCCAAGCAGGGGGCGTGGGGGGCTACACCTTC. Protein product: CASSVQAGGVGGYTF.

This clone was found once. The chain couples TRBV7-9 to TRBJ2-5; 7 nucleotides align to TRBD2. From germline, CDR1 is SEHNR and CDR2 FQNEAQ (reference sequence). This CDR3 is built from 15 residues. The V segment lost 5 bases and the J segment 11 bases; nucleotides outside the gene matches: 17. For the CDR3, the DNA is TGTGCCAGCAGCCCCCCGCCGGGAGTTGGGGGGGAGCAGTACTTC. Protein product: CASSPPPGVGGEQYF.

The chain is built from TRBV27 and TRBJ1-1, with 8 positions matching TRBD1. Trimming at V came to 3 bases and at J to 0 bases, leaving 6 bases not matched to a gene. Per germline, CDR1 MNHEY and CDR2 SMNVEV (reference sequence). The CDR3 spans 16 residues. The CDR3 coding sequence is TGTGCCAGCAGTTTCACCGGGACAGGCATGAACACTGAAGCTTTCTTT. Translation: CASSFTGTGMNTEAFF.

This clone has more than one count but fewer than ten. This chain links TRBV4-2 with TRBJ1-4; D remains unclear. The CDR3 is made up of 15 amino acids. V was shortened by 3 bases and J by 4 bases, with 12 bases between the two germline ends. Per the germline V gene, CDR1 is LGHNA and CDR2 is YNFKEQ. The CDR3 nucleotides are TGTGCCAGCAGCCAGGCAGGACTTGGTAATGAAAAACTGTTTTTT. Protein: CASSQAGLGNEKLFF.

This clone was seen only a few times. The rearrangement uses TRBV7-9 and TRBJ2-5, with TRBD1 matching 11 bases. With 5 bases clipped from V and 2 bases from J, the junction kept 7 bases outside the gene matches. CDR1 is SEHNR and CDR2 is FQNEAQ in the germline V gene (reference sequence). The CDR3 sequence is 16 residues long. Here the CDR3 DNA reads TGTGCCAGCAGCCTGGGGACAGGGGGTAGGCAAGAGACCCAGTACTTC. It yields the protein CASSLGTGGRQETQYF.

This chain links TRBV15 with TRBJ2-7, with D uncertain. This CDR3 has 14 amino acids. The V and J ends lost 0 bases and 2 bases respectively, with 8 bases between them. CDR1 is LNHNV and CDR2 is YYDKDF in the germline V gene (reference sequence). CDR3 DNA sequence: TGTGCCACCAGCAGAGATTCCGGTCCCTACGAGCAGTACTTC. This translates into CATSRDSGPYEQYF.

The chain carries TRBV7-2 and TRBJ2-5; 8 positions agree with TRBD2. The CDR3 runs 14 residues. Germline V gene data show CDR1 as SGHTA and CDR2 as FQGNSA. V dropped 6 bases and J dropped 7; count of bases not matched to a gene: 10. The CDR3: CASRRVREELTQYF. CDR3 in DNA: TGTGCCAGCAGGAGGGTGCGGGAGGAATTGACCCAGTACTTC.

V gene TRBV18 combines with J gene TRBJ2-7, with 12 nucleotides matching TRBD1. This CDR3 has 14 residues. The trim removed 6 bases at V and 6 bases at J, leaving 6 bases unmatched. The germline CDR1 and CDR2 sequences are KGHSH and LQKENI. DNA for the CDR3: TGTGCCAGCTCTCCCCGGGACAGGGGGCCCGAGCAGTACTTC. Translated, it gives CASSPRDRGPEQYF.

This clone was seen just once. The chain recombines TRBV5-4 with TRBJ2-5; 14 nucleotides agree with TRBD2. Germline V lookup: CDR1 SGHNT, CDR2 YYREEE (reference sequence). The CDR3 extends over 15 amino acids. The V gene end was trimmed by 4 bases and the J gene end by 5 bases; junction bases not matched to a gene: 4. The CDR3: CASSPWTSGGETQYF. CDR3 DNA sequence: TGTGCCAGCAGCCCGTGGACTAGCGGGGGGGAGACCCAGTACTTC.